This record concerns one T cell receptor beta chain sequence. This sample is part of a study of blood T cell repertoires in COVID-19. The protocol was immunoSEQ multiplex PCR, while the TCRdb copy is restricted to in-frame clones and leaves out a portion. The sample includes 150,000 to 200,000 clones, around 80% of them seen just once. V was clipped by 3 bases and J by 6 bases; unmatched bases: 4. Germline V lookup: CDR1 MDHEN, CDR2 SYDVKM. This CDR3 region has 14 residues. The chain uses TRBV28 and TRBJ2-2; 7 bases are shared with TRBD1. The sequence derives from a woman between 45 and 60 years old with acute COVID-19. Sequencing used PBMCs or T cells enriched from blood (not recorded which). The CDR3 DNA reads TGTGCCAGCAGTTTCCCAGGGGGATCCGGGGAGCTGTTTTTT. Protein sequence: CASSFPGGSGELFF.